The source of this TCR beta chain is a study of T cell responses to AZD1222 COVID-19 vaccine. Findings and limits, study-wide: Donors, mostly white British, included more females; clonal diversity was possibly underestimated.

CDR3 length: 15 residues. Trimming removed 2 bases from V and 1 base from J, with 12 bases in between. Germline lookup yields CDR1 SGHNT and CDR2 YYREEE (reference sequence). As regards this clone: Its antigen is undetermined.

TCRdb's table, derived via immunoSEQ multiplex PCR, lists solely in-frame clones and lacks some. The sample consists of 33,000 or so clones, around 87% of them appearing once. The J gene is TRBJ2-5, the V gene TRBV5-4; D perhaps matches TRBD1 (6 bases). This clonotype was obtained from an adult who received the AZD1222 COVID-19 vaccine. The specimen was peripheral blood, collected 28 days after the second AZD1222 dose. The CDR3: CASSLQGRSQETQYF. In nucleotides, the CDR3 is TGTGCCAGCAGCTTACAGGGACGGTCCCAAGAGACCCAGTACTTC.